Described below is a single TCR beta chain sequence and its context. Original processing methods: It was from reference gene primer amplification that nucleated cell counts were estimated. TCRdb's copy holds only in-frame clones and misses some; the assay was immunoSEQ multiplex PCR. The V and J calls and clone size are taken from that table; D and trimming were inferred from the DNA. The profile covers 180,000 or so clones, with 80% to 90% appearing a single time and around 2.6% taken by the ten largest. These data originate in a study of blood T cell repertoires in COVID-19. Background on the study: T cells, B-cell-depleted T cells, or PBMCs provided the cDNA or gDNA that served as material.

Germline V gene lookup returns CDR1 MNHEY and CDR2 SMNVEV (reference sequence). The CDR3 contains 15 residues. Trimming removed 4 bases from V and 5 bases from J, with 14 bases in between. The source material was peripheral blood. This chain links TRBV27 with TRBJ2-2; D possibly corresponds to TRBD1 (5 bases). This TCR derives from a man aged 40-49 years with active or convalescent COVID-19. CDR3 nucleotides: TGTGCCAGCAGTTCAACCAGGGCGGTTACCGGGGAGCTGTTTTTT. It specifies CASSSTRAVTGELFF.